Below, one TCR beta chain is given with its context. Original methodology: Amplifying reference gene primers gave estimates of nucleated cell counts. Only in-frame clones appear in the TCRdb table, and some are missing; sequencing was by immunoSEQ multiplex PCR. That table is the source of V, J and clone size, and D and trimming were worked out from the DNA. Among approximately 170,000 clones listed, 85% to 90% were seen once. The data derive from a study of blood T cell repertoires in COVID-19. On the study more broadly: The United States, Italy and Spain provided the acute and convalescent COVID-19 samples. T cells, B-cell-depleted T cells, or PBMCs provided the cDNA or gDNA that served as material.

CDR1 is LNHDA and CDR2 is SQIVND in the germline V gene (reference sequence). This CDR3 region has 13 residues. Trimming at V came to 8 bases and at J to 3 bases, leaving 2 bases not matched to a gene. The chain joins TRBV19 to TRBJ1-2; 11 bases line up with TRBD1. Sequencing used peripheral blood. The clonotype comes from a woman in her 70s with acute or convalescent COVID-19. The CDR3 protein is CASWGQGDYGYTF. The DNA for the CDR3 is TGTGCCAGTTGGGGACAGGGGGACTATGGCTACACCTTC.